This T cell receptor beta chain is drawn from a study of blood T cell repertoires in COVID-19. For the study at large: The United States, Italy and Spain provided the acute and convalescent COVID-19 samples. From T cells, B-cell-depleted T cells, or PBMCs came the material, which was cDNA or gDNA.

Per the study methods: Estimation of nucleated cell counts relied on the amplification of reference gene primers. Here immunoSEQ multiplex PCR was the method, and the copy in TCRdb shows in-frame clones only, minus some. V and J calls and clone size are given by that table; D and trimming were obtained from the DNA. The sample carries around 110,000 clones, around four fifths recorded once. The germline V gene encodes CDR1 LNHDA and CDR2 SQIVND (reference sequence). V lost 2 bases and J 4 bases, leaving 8 bases between the germline ends. CDR3 length: 13 residues. The V and J genes are TRBV19 and TRBJ2-5, with D unclear. The sequenced sample was peripheral blood. This clonotype originated in a man in his thirties or forties with acute or convalescent COVID-19. CDR3 DNA: TGTGCCAGTAGTATACAGGTGCCAGAGACCCAGTACTTC. Encoded protein: CASSIQVPETQYF.